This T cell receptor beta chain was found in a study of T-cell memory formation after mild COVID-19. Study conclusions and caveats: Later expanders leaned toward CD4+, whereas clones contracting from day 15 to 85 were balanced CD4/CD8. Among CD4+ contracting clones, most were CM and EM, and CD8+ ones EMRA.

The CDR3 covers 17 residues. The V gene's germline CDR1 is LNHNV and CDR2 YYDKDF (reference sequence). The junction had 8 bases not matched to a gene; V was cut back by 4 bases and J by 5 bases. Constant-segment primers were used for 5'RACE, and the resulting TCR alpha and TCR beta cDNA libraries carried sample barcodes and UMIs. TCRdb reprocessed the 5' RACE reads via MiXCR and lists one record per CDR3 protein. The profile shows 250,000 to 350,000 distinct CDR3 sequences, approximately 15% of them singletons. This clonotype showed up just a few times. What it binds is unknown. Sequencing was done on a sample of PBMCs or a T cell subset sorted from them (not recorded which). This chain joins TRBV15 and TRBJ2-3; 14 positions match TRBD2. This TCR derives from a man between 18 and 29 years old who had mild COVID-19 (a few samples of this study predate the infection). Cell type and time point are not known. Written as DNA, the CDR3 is TGTGCCACCAGCATCTGGGGACTAGCGGGGGTGATAGATACGCAGTATTTT. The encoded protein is CATSIWGLAGVIDTQYF.